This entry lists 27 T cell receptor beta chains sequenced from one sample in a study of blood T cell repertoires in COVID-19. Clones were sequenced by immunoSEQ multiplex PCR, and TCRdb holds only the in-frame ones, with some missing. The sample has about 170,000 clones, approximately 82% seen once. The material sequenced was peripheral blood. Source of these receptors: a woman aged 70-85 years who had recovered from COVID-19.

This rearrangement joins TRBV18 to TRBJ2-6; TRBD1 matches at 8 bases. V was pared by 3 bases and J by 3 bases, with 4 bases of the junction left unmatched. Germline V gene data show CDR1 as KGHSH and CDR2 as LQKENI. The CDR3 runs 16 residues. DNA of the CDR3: TGTGCCAGCTCACCTCAGGGGGCGCGTGGGGCCAACGTCCTGACTTTC. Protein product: CASSPQGARGANVLTF. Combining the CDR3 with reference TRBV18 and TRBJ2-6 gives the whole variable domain NAGVMQNPRHLVRRRGQEARLRCSPMKGHSHVYWYRQLPEEGLKFMVYLQKENIIDESGMPKERFSAEFPKEGPSILRIQQVVRGDSAAYFCASSPQGARGANVLTFGAGSRLTVL.

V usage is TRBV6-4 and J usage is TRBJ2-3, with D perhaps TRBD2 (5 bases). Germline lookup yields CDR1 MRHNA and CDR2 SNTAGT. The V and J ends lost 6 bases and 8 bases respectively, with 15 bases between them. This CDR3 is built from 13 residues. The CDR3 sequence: CASRSADRGTQYF. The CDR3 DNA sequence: TGTGCCAGCAGGAGCGCCGATCGGGGTACGCAGTATTTT.

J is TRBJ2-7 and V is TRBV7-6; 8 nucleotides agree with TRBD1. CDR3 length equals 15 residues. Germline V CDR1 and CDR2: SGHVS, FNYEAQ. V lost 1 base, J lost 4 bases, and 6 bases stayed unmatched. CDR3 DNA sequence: TGTGCCAGCAGCTTAGAGGCAGGGGGCGGGTACGAGCAGTACTTC. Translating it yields CASSLEAGGGYEQYF. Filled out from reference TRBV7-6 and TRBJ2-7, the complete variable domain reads GAGVSQSPRYKVTKRGQDVALRCDPISGHVSLYWYRQALGQGPEFLTYFNYEAQQDKSGLPNDRFSAERPEGSISTLTIQRTEQRDSAMYRCASSLEAGGGYEQYFGPGTRLTVT.

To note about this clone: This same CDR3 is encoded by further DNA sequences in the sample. CDR3 in amino acids: CSAQGGGEQYF. DNA for the CDR3: TGCAGTGCCCAAGGGGGCGGCGAGCAGTACTTC. J is TRBJ2-7 and V is TRBV20-1, with TRBD1 identical over 7 bases. Germline V gene lookup returns CDR1 DFQATT and CDR2 SNEGSKA (reference sequence). This CDR3 region has 11 residues. V was pared by 6 bases and J by 6 bases, with 5 bases of the junction left unmatched.

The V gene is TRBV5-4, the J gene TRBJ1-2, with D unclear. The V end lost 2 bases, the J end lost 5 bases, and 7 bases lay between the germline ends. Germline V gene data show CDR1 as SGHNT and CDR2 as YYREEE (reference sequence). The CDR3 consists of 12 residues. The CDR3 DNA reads TGTGCCAGCAGCTTTGGGGAGTATGGCTACACCTTC. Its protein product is CASSFGEYGYTF.

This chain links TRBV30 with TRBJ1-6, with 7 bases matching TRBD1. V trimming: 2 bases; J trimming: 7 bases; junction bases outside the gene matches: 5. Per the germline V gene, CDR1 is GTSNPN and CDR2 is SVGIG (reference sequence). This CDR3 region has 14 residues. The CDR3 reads CAWSIGTENSPLHF. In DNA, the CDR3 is TGTGCCTGGAGTATCGGGACAGAGAATTCACCCCTCCACTTT.

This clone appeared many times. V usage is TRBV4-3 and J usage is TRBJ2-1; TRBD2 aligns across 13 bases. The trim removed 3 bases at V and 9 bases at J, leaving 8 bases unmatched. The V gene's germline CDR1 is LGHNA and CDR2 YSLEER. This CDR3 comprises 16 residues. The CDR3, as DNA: TGCGCCAGCAGCCACACCAGACTAGCGGGAGGTCGTGAGCAGTTCTTC. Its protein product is CASSHTRLAGGREQFF.

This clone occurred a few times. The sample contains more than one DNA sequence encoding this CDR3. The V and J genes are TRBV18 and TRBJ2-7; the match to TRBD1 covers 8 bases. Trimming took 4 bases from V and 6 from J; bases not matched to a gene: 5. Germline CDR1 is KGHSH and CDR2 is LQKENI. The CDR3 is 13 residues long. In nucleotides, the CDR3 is TGTGCCAGCTCACGGGGAACAGGGGGCGAGCAGTACTTC. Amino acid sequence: CASSRGTGGEQYF.

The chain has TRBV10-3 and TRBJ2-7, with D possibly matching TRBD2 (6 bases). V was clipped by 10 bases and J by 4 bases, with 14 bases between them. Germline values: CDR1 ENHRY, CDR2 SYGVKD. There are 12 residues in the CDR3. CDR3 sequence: CATGGMLYEQYF. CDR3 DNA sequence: TGTGCCACAGGAGGGATGTTGTACGAGCAGTACTTC.

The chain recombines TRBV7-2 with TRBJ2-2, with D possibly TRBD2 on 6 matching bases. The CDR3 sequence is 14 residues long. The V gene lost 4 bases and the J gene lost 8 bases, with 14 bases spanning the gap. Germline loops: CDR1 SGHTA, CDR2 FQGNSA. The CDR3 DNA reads TGTGCCAGCAGCTGGGACTGGCGTGGGGGGGAGCTGTTTTTT. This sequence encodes CASSWDWRGGELFF.

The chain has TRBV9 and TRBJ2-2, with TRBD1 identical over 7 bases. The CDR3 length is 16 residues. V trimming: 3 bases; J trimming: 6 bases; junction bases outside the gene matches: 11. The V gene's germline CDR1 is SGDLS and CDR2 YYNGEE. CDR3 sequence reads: CASSERDRAGAGELFF. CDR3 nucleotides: TGTGCCAGCAGCGAGAGAGACAGGGCAGGGGCCGGGGAGCTGTTTTTT. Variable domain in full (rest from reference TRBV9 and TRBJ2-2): DSGVTQTPKHLITATGQRVTLRCSPRSGDLSVYWYQQSLDQGLQFLIQYYNGEERAKGNILERFSAQQFPDLHSELNLSSLELGDSALYFCASSERDRAGAGELFFGEGSRLTVL.

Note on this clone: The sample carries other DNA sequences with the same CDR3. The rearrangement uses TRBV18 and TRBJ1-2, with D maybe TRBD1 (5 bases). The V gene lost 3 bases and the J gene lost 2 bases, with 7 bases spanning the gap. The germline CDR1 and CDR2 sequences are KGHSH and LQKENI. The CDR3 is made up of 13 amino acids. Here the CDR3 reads CASSPGGNYGYTF. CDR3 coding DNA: TGTGCCAGCTCACCCGGGGGGAACTATGGCTACACCTTC.

The CDR3, as DNA: TGTGCCAGTAGTGCCGGGACTCAAACAGATACGCAGTATTTT. Protein product: CASSAGTQTDTQYF. The chain joins TRBV19 to TRBJ2-3; perhaps TRBD2 as D (6 bases). CDR3 length equals 14 residues. Germline CDR1 is LNHDA and CDR2 is SQIVND (reference sequence). V was clipped by 5 bases and J by 3 bases, with 12 bases between them.

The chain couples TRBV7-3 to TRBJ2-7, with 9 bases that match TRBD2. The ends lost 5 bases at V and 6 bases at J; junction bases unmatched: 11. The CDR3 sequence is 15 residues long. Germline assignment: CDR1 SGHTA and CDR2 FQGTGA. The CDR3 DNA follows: TGTGCCAGCAGCCACCCCCAGCGGGAGGTGGGCGAGCAGTACTTC. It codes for CASSHPQREVGEQYF.

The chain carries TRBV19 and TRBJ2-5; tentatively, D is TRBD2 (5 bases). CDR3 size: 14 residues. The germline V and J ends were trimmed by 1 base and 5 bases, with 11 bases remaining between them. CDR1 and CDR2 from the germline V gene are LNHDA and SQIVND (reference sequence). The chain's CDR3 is CASSIVGPGETQYF. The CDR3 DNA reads TGTGCCAGTAGTATAGTCGGCCCGGGGGAGACCCAGTACTTC. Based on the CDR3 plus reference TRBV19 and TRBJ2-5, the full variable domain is DGGITQSPKYLFRKEGQNVTLSCEQNLNHDAMYWYRQDPGQGLRLIYYSQIVNDFQKGDIAEGYSVSREKKESFPLTVTSAQKNPTAFYLCASSIVGPGETQYFGPGTRLLVL.

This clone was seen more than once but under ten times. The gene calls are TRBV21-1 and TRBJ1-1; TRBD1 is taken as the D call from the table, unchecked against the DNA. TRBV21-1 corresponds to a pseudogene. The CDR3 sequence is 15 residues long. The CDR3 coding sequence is TGTGCCAGCAAGCAAAGACAGGGGTGGGACACTGAAGCTTTCTTT. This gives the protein CASKQRQGWDTEAFF.

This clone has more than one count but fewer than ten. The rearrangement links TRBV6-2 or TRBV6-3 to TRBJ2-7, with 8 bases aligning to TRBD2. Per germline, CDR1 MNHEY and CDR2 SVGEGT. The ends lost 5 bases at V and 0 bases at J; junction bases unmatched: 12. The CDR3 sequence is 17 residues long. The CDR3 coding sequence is TGTGCCAGCAGTGCCTGGACTAGCCGGGAGGGCTCCTACGAGCAGTACTTC. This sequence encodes CASSAWTSREGSYEQYF.

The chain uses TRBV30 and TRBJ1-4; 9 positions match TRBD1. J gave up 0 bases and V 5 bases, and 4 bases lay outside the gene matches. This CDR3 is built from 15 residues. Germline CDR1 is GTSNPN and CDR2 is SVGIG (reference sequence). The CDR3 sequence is CAWGGQGATNEKLFF. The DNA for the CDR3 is TGTGCCTGGGGGGGACAGGGTGCAACTAATGAAAAACTGTTTTTT.

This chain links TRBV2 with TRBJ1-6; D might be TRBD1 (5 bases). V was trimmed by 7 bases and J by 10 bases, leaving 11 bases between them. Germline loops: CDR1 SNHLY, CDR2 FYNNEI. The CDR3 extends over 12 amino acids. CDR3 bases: TGTGCCAGCACTGAGGGGCGATCACCCCTCCACTTT. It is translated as CASTEGRSPLHF.

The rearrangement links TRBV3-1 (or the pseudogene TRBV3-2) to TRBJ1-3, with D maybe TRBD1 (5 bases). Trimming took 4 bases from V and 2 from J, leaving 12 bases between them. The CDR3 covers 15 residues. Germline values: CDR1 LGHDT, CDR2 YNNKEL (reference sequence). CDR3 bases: TGTGCCAGCAGCCCCGAGACAGAAACTGGAAACACCATATATTTT. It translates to CASSPETETGNTIYF.

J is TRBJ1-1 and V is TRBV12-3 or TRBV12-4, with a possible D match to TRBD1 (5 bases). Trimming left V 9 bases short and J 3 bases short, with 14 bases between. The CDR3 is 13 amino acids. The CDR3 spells CASTSRADTEAFF. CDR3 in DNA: TGTGCCAGTACCAGCAGGGCGGACACTGAAGCTTTCTTT.

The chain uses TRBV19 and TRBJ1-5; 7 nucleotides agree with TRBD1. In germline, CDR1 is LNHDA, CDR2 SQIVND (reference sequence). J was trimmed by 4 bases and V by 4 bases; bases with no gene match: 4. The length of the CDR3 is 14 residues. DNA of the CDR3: TGTGCCAGTAGTACACAGGGGCGGAATCAGCCCCAGCATTTT. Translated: CASSTQGRNQPQHF.

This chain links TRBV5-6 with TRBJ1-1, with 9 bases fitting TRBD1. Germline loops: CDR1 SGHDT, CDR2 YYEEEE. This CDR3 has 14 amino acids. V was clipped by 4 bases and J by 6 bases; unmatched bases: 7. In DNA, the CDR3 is TGTGCCAGCAGCCAGGACAGGGGATGGGCTGAAGCTTTCTTT. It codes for CASSQDRGWAEAFF.

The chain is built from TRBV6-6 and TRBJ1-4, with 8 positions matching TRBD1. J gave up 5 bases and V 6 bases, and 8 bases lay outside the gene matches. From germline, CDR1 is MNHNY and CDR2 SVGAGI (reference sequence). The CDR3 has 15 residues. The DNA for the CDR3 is TGTGCCAGCAGCCCATGGGGGGACAGGAATGAAAAACTGTTTTTT. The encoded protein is CASSPWGDRNEKLFF.

This CDR3 reads CASSTQKRETDTQYF. The DNA of the CDR3 is TGTGCCAGCAGTACCCAAAAGAGGGAAACAGATACGCAGTATTTT. This chain uses TRBV27 with TRBJ2-3, with a tentative D call TRBD2 (5 bases). Per the germline V gene, CDR1 is MNHEY and CDR2 is SMNVEV (reference sequence). Trimming stripped 5 bases from V and 3 bases from J, with 15 bases between. This CDR3 has 15 amino acids.

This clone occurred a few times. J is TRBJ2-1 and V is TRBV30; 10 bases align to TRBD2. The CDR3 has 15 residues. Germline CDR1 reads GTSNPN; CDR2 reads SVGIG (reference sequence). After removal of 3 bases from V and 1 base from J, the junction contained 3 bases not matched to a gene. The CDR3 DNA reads TGTGCCTGGAGATCGGGACTAGCGTCCTACAATGAGCAGTTCTTC. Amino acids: CAWRSGLASYNEQFF.

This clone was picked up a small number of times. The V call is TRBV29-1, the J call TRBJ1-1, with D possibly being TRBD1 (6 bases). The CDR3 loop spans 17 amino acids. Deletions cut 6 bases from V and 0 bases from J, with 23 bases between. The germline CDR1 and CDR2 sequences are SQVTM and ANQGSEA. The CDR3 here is CSVEDSPRDLMNTEAFF. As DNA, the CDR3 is TGCAGCGTGGAGGACAGTCCGAGGGACCTCATGAACACTGAAGCTTTCTTT.